This section outlines one T cell receptor (beta chain) sequence together with its context. Antigen specificity is unknown. This record comes from a study of T cell responses to AZD1222 COVID-19 vaccine. Study findings and constraints: Spike-specific TCR breadth and depth went up after people got two AZD1222 doses. White British donors predominated, females outnumbered males, and clonal diversity was possibly underestimated.

Germline values: CDR1 ENHRY, CDR2 SYGVKD. The V gene lost 1 base and the J gene lost 1 base, with 7 bases spanning the gap. The CDR3 totals 15 residues. Profiled with immunoSEQ multiplex PCR; TCRdb holds only in-frame clones, not every one. The sample contains about 150,000 clones, about 85% of which appear only once. This rearrangement joins TRBV10-3 to TRBJ2-2, with D possibly being TRBD1 (6 bases). Sequenced here: peripheral blood, sampled on day 0 of AZD1222 vaccination. This TCR was sampled from an adult in good health. The CDR3 loop reads CAISELTGNTGELFF. In DNA, the CDR3 is TGTGCCATCAGTGAGTTGACAGGGAACACCGGGGAGCTGTTTTTT.